Following are 25 T cell receptor beta chains from one sample sequenced in a study of blood T cell repertoires in COVID-19. The repertoire was sequenced with immunoSEQ multiplex PCR; TCRdb's copy has only in-frame clones and lacks some. The sample holds about 190,000 clones, roughly 87% seen once. Sequenced sample: peripheral blood. The receptors originated from a woman aged 40-49 years with acute or convalescent COVID-19.

The J gene is TRBJ2-1, the V gene TRBV30; TRBD2 aligns across 7 bases. The CDR3 loop spans 15 amino acids. Germline V gene sequence: CDR1 GTSNPN, CDR2 SVGIG (reference sequence). The trim removed 0 bases at V and 4 bases at J, leaving 6 bases unmatched. The CDR3 loop is CAWSVGLAAYNEQFF. The DNA for the CDR3 is TGTGCCTGGAGTGTAGGTCTAGCGGCTTACAATGAGCAGTTCTTC.

The V and J genes are TRBV7-2 and TRBJ2-2; 8 nucleotides match TRBD2. Germline V gives CDR1 SGHTA, CDR2 FQGNSA. Trimming removed 1 base from V and 4 bases from J; junction bases left unmatched: 5. CDR3 length: 16 amino acids. As DNA, the CDR3 is TGTGCCAGCAGCTTAGGACTAGCGTCGGGCACCGGGGAGCTGTTTTTT. It specifies CASSLGLASGTGELFF.

This clone has a single count. V gene TRBV5-4 combines with J gene TRBJ1-1; the D is unclear. Between the trimmed V and J ends, which lost 5 bases and 3 bases, there was a span of 8 bases. Germline V gene sequence: CDR1 SGHNT, CDR2 YYREEE (reference sequence). The CDR3 is 12 amino acids. Here the CDR3 DNA reads TGTGCCAGCAGGACGGGTGACACTGAAGCTTTCTTT. This gives the protein CASRTGDTEAFF.

The chain carries TRBV12-3 or TRBV12-4 and TRBJ1-5; D is undetermined. Trimming stripped 4 bases from V and 7 bases from J, with 8 bases between. There are 12 residues in the CDR3. The CDR3 loop reads CASSYGGQPQHF. Here the CDR3 DNA reads TGTGCCAGCAGTTATGGAGGGCAGCCCCAGCATTTT.

The chain carries TRBV10-2 and TRBJ2-7; 8 nucleotides align to TRBD2. CDR1 is WSHSY, CDR2 SAAADI, per germline. This CDR3 comprises 13 residues. J gave up 3 bases and V 7 bases, and 5 bases lay outside the gene matches. In nucleotides, the CDR3 is TGCGCCAGCACAAGGACTAGCAACTACGAGCAGTACTTC. Its protein is CASTRTSNYEQYF.

This chain joins TRBV28 and TRBJ1-6, with TRBD1 as a possible D gene (5 bases). The CDR3 length is 16 residues. V shed 5 bases and J shed 10 bases, with 21 bases lying between them. Germline V gene lookup returns CDR1 MDHEN and CDR2 SYDVKM. CDR3 DNA sequence: TGTGCCAGCAGTACCCCGCAGGGACTCGGGGGGTCACCCCTCCACTTT. This sequence encodes CASSTPQGLGGSPLHF.

V is TRBV7-9 and J is TRBJ1-2, with TRBD1 as a possible D gene (5 bases). Germline V CDR1 and CDR2: SEHNR, FQNEAQ (reference sequence). The CDR3 has 16 residues. The V end lost 1 base, the J end lost 8 bases, and 20 bases lay between the germline ends. CDR3 sequence (DNA): TGTGCCAGCAGCTTAGGGGTTACAGGATTGACGAGCGGCTACACCTTC. Protein: CASSLGVTGLTSGYTF.

The V and J genes are TRBV7-9 and TRBJ1-1; possibly TRBD1 for D (6 bases). Trimming took off 3 bases at V and 8 bases at J, with 10 bases between the two ends. Germline CDR1 SEHNR, CDR2 FQNEAQ (reference sequence). CDR3 length: 12 residues. The CDR3 here is CASSFSGTEAFF. Written as DNA, the CDR3 is TGTGCCAGCAGCTTCTCCGGGACAGAAGCTTTCTTT.

This clone was observed a few times. V usage is TRBV9 and J usage is TRBJ1-6; no firm D call. V shed 2 bases and J shed 7 bases, with 13 bases lying between them. This CDR3 is 15 amino acids long. CDR1 is SGDLS and CDR2 is YYNGEE in the germline V gene. CDR3 sequence (DNA): TGTGCCAGCAGCGTGGGAAACGGGGAGAATTCACCCCTCCACTTT. This sequence encodes CASSVGNGENSPLHF. The whole variable domain, filled in from reference TRBV9 and TRBJ1-6, reads DSGVTQTPKHLITATGQRVTLRCSPRSGDLSVYWYQQSLDQGLQFLIQYYNGEERAKGNILERFSAQQFPDLHSELNLSSLELGDSALYFCASSVGNGENSPLHFGNGTRLTVT.

This clone was seen only a few times. J is TRBJ2-1 and V is TRBV9, with D unresolved. V gave up 4 bases and J gave up 6 bases, with 11 bases separating them. CDR1 is SGDLS, CDR2 YYNGEE, per germline. CDR3 length equals 13 residues. Here the CDR3 DNA reads TGTGCCAGCAGCCCCGACCCGGGCAATGAGCAGTTCTTC. Translating gives CASSPDPGNEQFF.

The chain carries TRBV4-1 and TRBJ2-1; D perhaps matches TRBD2 (7 bases). The CDR3 sequence is 15 residues long. Germline V gives CDR1 MGHRA, CDR2 YSYEKL. V lost 1 base to trimming and J lost 9 bases, with 16 bases between them. CDR3 loop: CASSQVGGGSREQFF. CDR3 DNA: TGCGCCAGCAGCCAAGTAGGCGGGGGCTCACGTGAGCAGTTCTTC.

In this sample, this clone turned up a few times. This chain links TRBV6-2 or TRBV6-3 with TRBJ1-5, with TRBD1 matching 8 bases. Germline CDR1 reads MNHEY; CDR2 reads SVGEGT. CDR3 length: 14 amino acids. Trimming cost V 6 bases and J 8 bases; bases outside gene matches: 9. The CDR3 nucleotides read TGTGCCAGCAGCCCCGGACAGGGTAAAGAGCCCCAGCATTTT. The encoded protein is CASSPGQGKEPQHF.

The rearrangement uses TRBV29-1 and TRBJ2-1, with 11 bases lining up with TRBD2. Germline trimming cut 7 bases from V and 5 bases from J; bases unmatched to any gene: 7. This CDR3 region has 14 residues. Germline CDR1 reads SQVTM; CDR2 reads ANQGSEA. CDR3 DNA: TGCAGCGCGATTAGCGGGAGGGCCCACAATGAGCAGTTCTTC. Its protein is CSAISGRAHNEQFF.

The chain has TRBV5-1 and TRBJ2-1; 9 nucleotides line up with TRBD2. The J segment lost 9 bases and the V segment lost 4 bases, leaving 14 bases of the junction unmatched. CDR1 SGHRS and CDR2 YFSETQ come from the germline V gene. The CDR3 is 16 amino acids. This CDR3 is CASSPLAGAPSVEQFF. The DNA of the CDR3 is TGCGCCAGCAGCCCCTTAGCGGGGGCGCCCAGTGTTGAGCAGTTCTTC.

The V and J genes are TRBV7-2 and TRBJ1-1; 8 nucleotides match TRBD1. V lost 4 bases and J lost 4; bases outside the gene matches: 11. The CDR3 contains 16 residues. Germline CDR1 is SGHTA and CDR2 is FQGNSA. The CDR3 DNA reads as TGTGCCAGCAGCTCCCGGACAGGGTGGGAGGGCACTGAAGCTTTCTTT. Its translation: CASSSRTGWEGTEAFF.

The rearrangement uses TRBV29-1 and TRBJ2-1; D is possibly TRBD1 (6 bases). Per the germline V gene, CDR1 is SQVTM and CDR2 is ANQGSEA. V was clipped by 5 bases and J by 1 base, with 12 bases between them. The CDR3 spans 14 residues. CDR3 bases: TGCAGCGTTTTGAACAGGGAGTCCTACAATGAGCAGTTCTTC. Its protein is CSVLNRESYNEQFF.

The chain employs TRBV7-9 and TRBJ1-5, with 10 bases fitting TRBD1. Germline V CDR1 and CDR2: SEHNR, FQNEAQ (reference sequence). V was clipped by 4 bases and J by 7 bases; unmatched bases: 7. This CDR3 has 15 residues. The CDR3: CASSYGQGGTQPQHF. The CDR3 bases are TGTGCCAGCAGCTACGGACAGGGGGGTACCCAGCCCCAGCATTTT. Looking up the rest from reference TRBV7-9 and TRBJ1-5 gives the full variable domain: DTGVSQNPRHKITKRGQNVTFRCDPISEHNRLYWYRQTLGQGPEFLTYFQNEAQLEKSRLLSDRFSAERPKGSFSTLEIQRTEQGDSAMYLCASSYGQGGTQPQHFGDGTRLSIL.

The count of this clone is one. The chain carries TRBV6-5 and TRBJ1-6; 8 bases map to TRBD1. The CDR3 contains 15 residues. The germline gives CDR1 MNHEY, CDR2 SVGAGI. V shed 6 bases and J 5 bases; nucleotides not matched to a gene: 6. DNA of the CDR3: TGTGCCAGCAGCCGAGACAGGGGCCATAATTCACCCCTCCACTTT. Residues: CASSRDRGHNSPLHF.

This sequence joins TRBV27 and TRBJ2-4; TRBD1 agrees at 9 bases. This CDR3 has 17 residues. The germline CDR1 and CDR2 sequences are MNHEY and SMNVEV (reference sequence). V gave up 2 bases and J gave up 6 bases; unmatched junction bases: 11. The CDR3 here is CASSLRQGGTTPNIQYF. The CDR3 bases are TGTGCCAGCAGTTTAAGACAGGGGGGCACCACCCCAAACATTCAGTACTTC.

V usage is TRBV6-5 and J usage is TRBJ2-3; D unclear. The germline gives CDR1 MNHEY, CDR2 SVGAGI. V was shortened by 5 bases and J by 0 bases, with 9 bases between the two germline ends. The CDR3 runs to 14 residues. For the CDR3, the DNA is TGTGCCAGCAGTCCCTGGGCCAGCACAGATACGCAGTATTTT. This sequence encodes CASSPWASTDTQYF.

Only a few counts were recorded for this clone. The genes are TRBV6-5 and TRBJ1-2, with a possible D match to TRBD1 (5 bases). This CDR3 spans 13 amino acids. Looked up from germline, CDR1 is MNHEY and CDR2 is SVGAGI. Trimming took 6 bases from V and 0 from J, leaving 8 bases between them. The DNA of the CDR3 is TGTGCCAGCAGGGACAACTCTAACTATGGCTACACCTTC. It encodes CASRDNSNYGYTF.

The CDR3 here is CASSFAGSGTSVSYEQYF. The CDR3 nucleotides read TGTGCCAGCAGCTTCGCAGGATCCGGGACTAGCGTTTCCTACGAGCAGTACTTC. The chain links TRBV6-2 or TRBV6-3 to TRBJ2-7, with 10 bases identical to TRBD2. Germline values: CDR1 MNHEY, CDR2 SVGEGT. This CDR3 is built from 18 residues. V shed 6 bases and J 1 base; nucleotides not matched to a gene: 15.

This clone was seen only once. CDR3 coding DNA: TGTGCCACCACCCCGTGGGACACCTATCAGCCCCAGCATTTT. Protein product: CATTPWDTYQPQHF. V usage is TRBV2 and J usage is TRBJ1-5; possible D gene TRBD1, 6 bases. The germline CDR1 and CDR2 sequences are SNHLY and FYNNEI. CDR3 size: 14 residues. Trimming left V 10 bases short and J 5 bases short, with 18 bases between.

The rearrangement links TRBV18 to TRBJ1-2; D is possibly TRBD1 (6 bases). Germline V gives CDR1 KGHSH, CDR2 LQKENI. CDR3 size: 13 residues. V was clipped by 3 bases and J by 6 bases, with 11 bases between them. The DNA for the CDR3 is TGTGCCAGCTCACCCCGACAGGACGATGGCTACACCTTC. Protein product: CASSPRQDDGYTF. Using reference TRBV18 and TRBJ1-2 for the parts outside the CDR3, the full variable domain is NAGVMQNPRHLVRRRGQEARLRCSPMKGHSHVYWYRQLPEEGLKFMVYLQKENIIDESGMPKERFSAEFPKEGPSILRIQQVVRGDSAAYFCASSPRQDDGYTFGSGTRLTVV.

The chain has TRBV6-2 or TRBV6-3 and TRBJ2-1; 10 nucleotides agree with TRBD2. Looked up from germline, CDR1 is MNHEY and CDR2 is SVGEGT. The J segment lost 10 bases and the V segment lost 1 base, leaving 4 bases of the junction unmatched. The CDR3 is 14 amino acids. CDR3 nucleotide sequence: TGTGCCAGCAGTTACTGGCTAGCGGGAGTGGAGCAGTTCTTC. Amino acids: CASSYWLAGVEQFF.